This record concerns one TCR beta chain sequence. These data are taken from a study of OX40 agonist ivuxolimab in advanced cancers. CDR1 is SGHKS and CDR2 is YYEKEE in the germline V gene (reference sequence). Trimming left V 7 bases short and J 0 bases short, with 13 bases between. The CDR3 is 14 amino acids. This table comes from immunoSEQ multiplex PCR, and its TCRdb copy is limited to in-frame clones, with some not included. The sample has 40,000 to 65,000 clones, 70% to 90% seen once. The rearrangement uses TRBV5-5 and TRBJ1-2, with D possibly being TRBD1 (5 bases). The sequence was collected from an adult with an advanced solid tumor such as melanoma, head and neck, liver or kidney cancer. The source material was CD4+ or CD8+ T cells sorted from blood, sampled in a trial of the OX40 agonist ivuxolimab. CDR3 nucleotides: TGTGCCAGCTTGCGGACAAGTACTAACTATGGCTACACCTTC. Amino acids: CASLRTSTNYGYTF.